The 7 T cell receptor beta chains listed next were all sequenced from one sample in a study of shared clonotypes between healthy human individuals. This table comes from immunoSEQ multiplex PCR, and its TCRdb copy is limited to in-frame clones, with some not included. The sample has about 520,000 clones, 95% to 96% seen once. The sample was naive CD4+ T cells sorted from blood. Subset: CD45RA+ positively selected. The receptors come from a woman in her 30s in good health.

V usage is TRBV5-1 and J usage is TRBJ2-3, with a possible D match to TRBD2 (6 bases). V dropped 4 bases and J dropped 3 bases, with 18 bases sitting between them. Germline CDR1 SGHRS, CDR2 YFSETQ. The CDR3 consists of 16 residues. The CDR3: CASSPEMFRGTDTQYF. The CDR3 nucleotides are TGCGCCAGCAGCCCAGAAATGTTTCGGGGGACAGATACGCAGTATTTT.

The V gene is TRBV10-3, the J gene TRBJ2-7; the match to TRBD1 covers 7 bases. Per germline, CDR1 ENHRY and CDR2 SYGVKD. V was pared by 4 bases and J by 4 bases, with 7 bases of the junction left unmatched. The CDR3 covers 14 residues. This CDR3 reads CAISAQGVGYEQYF. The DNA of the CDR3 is TGTGCCATCAGTGCCCAGGGGGTGGGGTACGAGCAGTACTTC.

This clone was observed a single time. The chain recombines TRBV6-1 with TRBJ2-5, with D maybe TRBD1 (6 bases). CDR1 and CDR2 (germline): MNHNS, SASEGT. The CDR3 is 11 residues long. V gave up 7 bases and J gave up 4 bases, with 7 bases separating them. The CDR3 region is CASTRGETQYF. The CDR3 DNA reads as TGTGCCAGCACCAGGGGAGAGACCCAGTACTTC.

For the CDR3, the DNA is TGTGCCAGCATGGGACTAGCGGGTGGTTTTTCCTACGAGCAGTACTTC. It encodes CASMGLAGGFSYEQYF. The genes are TRBV25-1 and TRBJ2-7; 12 nucleotides align to TRBD2. Germline V CDR1 and CDR2: MGHDK, SYGVNS. V lost 7 bases to trimming and J lost 1 base; unmatched junction nucleotides: 8. The CDR3 contains 16 residues.

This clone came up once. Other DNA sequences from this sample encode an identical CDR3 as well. The CDR3 reads CASSLSGTYEQYF. The CDR3 nucleotides are TGCGCCAGCAGCTTAAGCGGGACCTACGAGCAGTACTTC. The chain couples TRBV5-1 to TRBJ2-7; 7 bases are shared with TRBD2. The germline gives CDR1 SGHRS, CDR2 YFSETQ. The V segment lost 2 bases and the J segment 2 bases; nucleotides outside the gene matches: 1. The CDR3 is 13 residues long.

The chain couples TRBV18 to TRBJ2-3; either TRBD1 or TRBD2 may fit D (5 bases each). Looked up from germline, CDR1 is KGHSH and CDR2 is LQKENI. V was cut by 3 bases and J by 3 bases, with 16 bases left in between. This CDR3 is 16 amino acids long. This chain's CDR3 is CASSPGPGPRTDTQYF. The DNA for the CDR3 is TGTGCCAGCTCACCGGGACCAGGCCCCAGGACAGATACGCAGTATTTT.

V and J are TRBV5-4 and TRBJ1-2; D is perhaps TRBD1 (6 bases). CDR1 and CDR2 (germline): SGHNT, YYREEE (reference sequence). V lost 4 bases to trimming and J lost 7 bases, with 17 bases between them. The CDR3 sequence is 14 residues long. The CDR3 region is CASSADSGVIGYTF. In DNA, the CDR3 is TGTGCCAGCAGCGCGGACAGCGGAGTTATTGGCTACACCTTC. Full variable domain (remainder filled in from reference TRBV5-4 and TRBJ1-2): ETGVTQSPTHLIKTRGQQVTLRCSSQSGHNTVSWYQQALGQGPQFIFQYYREEENGRGNFPPRFSGLQFPNYSSELNVNALELDDSALYLCASSADSGVIGYTFGSGTRLTVV.